Presented here are 8 T cell receptor beta chains from one specimen sequenced in a study of T cells in Graves' hyperthyroidism and ophthalmopathy. Amplified TCR beta CDR3 regions came from RNA transcripts. The HTBI primer set drove a first-round RT-PCR of the TCR CDR3. MiXCR, applied by TCRdb to the multiplex PCR reads, yields one record per CDR3 protein. The sample holds a few hundred thousand distinct CDR3 sequences; more than 15% are singletons and the top ten take 25% to 30%. The sequencing sample was made of blood. The receptors were sampled from a woman aged 30 to 39 with Graves' ophthalmopathy.

This clonotype appeared a few times. Since a much larger clone is just one base distant, this may be a read error. The rearrangement uses TRBV11-2 and TRBJ2-7; no clear D. Germline V lookup: CDR1 SGHAT, CDR2 FQNNGV. The CDR3 runs 14 residues. V was clipped by 5 bases and J by 3 bases, with 14 bases between them. CDR3 nucleotides: TGTGCCAGCAGCGGTCGGGCTATCGTCTACGAGCAGTACTTC. It codes for CASSGRAIVYEQYF.

This clonotype was observed a handful of times. This chain connects TRBV5-6 to TRBJ2-5; D may be TRBD1 (6 bases). Germline V gene data show CDR1 as SGHDT and CDR2 as YYEEEE. This CDR3 is 14 amino acids long. Trimming left V 4 bases short and J 1 base short, with 11 bases between. The CDR3 DNA reads as TGTGCCAGCAGCACCGGGACAACCCAAGAGACCCAGTACTTC. Amino acid sequence: CASSTGTTQETQYF. Full variable domain (rest looked up from reference TRBV5-6 and TRBJ2-5): DAGVTQSPTHLIKTRGQQVTLRCSPKSGHDTVSWYQQALGQGPQFIFQYYEEEERQRGNFPDRFSGHQFPNYSSELNVNALLLGDSALYLCASSTGTTQETQYFGPGTRLLVL.

The chain links TRBV9 to TRBJ2-7, with 7 bases that match TRBD1. Germline lookup yields CDR1 SGDLS and CDR2 YYNGEE. CDR3 length equals 14 residues. V dropped 2 bases and J dropped 0; count of bases not matched to a gene: 2. CDR3 region: CASSVGQISYEQYF. The CDR3 DNA is TGTGCCAGCAGCGTGGGACAGATCTCCTACGAGCAGTACTTC. Variable domain in full (rest from reference TRBV9 and TRBJ2-7): DSGVTQTPKHLITATGQRVTLRCSPRSGDLSVYWYQQSLDQGLQFLIQYYNGEERAKGNILERFSAQQFPDLHSELNLSSLELGDSALYFCASSVGQISYEQYFGPGTRLTVT.

This clonotype has ten or more counts. The chain links TRBV6-2 or TRBV6-3 to TRBJ2-7; unclear D gene. From germline, CDR1 is MNHEY and CDR2 SVGEGT. Trimming cost V 8 bases and J 7 bases, with 15 bases left between them. CDR3 length: 12 residues. This CDR3 is CASSDRFGEQYF. As DNA, the CDR3 is TGTGCCAGCTCCGACCGATTCGGGGAGCAGTACTTC.

The V call is TRBV6-2 or TRBV6-3, the J call TRBJ2-5; unclear D gene. V dropped 0 bases and J dropped 7 bases, with 6 bases sitting between them. The germline gives CDR1 MNHEY, CDR2 SVGEGT. The CDR3 extends over 12 amino acids. The CDR3 bases are TGTGCCAGCAGTTACTCAGTAGGGACCCAGTACTTC. Its protein is CASSYSVGTQYF.

This clonotype was detected once. Just one base apart from a much larger clone, this may be a read error. The chain combines TRBV4-3 with TRBJ1-1; 9 bases align to TRBD1. This CDR3 is built from 15 residues. The germline gives CDR1 LGHNA, CDR2 YSLEER. CDR3 sequence reads: CASGQGTGRITEAFF. Written as DNA, the CDR3 is TGCGCCAGCGGCCAAGGGACAGGGAGAATAACTGAAGCTTTCTTT.

This clonotype was counted many times. V is TRBV29-1 and J is TRBJ2-7; D might be TRBD1 or TRBD2, each matching 6 bases. Trimming took off 4 bases at V and 7 bases at J, with 11 bases between the two ends. Germline V gene sequence: CDR1 SQVTM, CDR2 ANQGSEA. The CDR3 length is 11 residues. The CDR3 DNA reads TGCAGCGTTGGGGGGGCGGGGGAGCAGTACTTC. This translates into CSVGGAGEQYF.

This clonotype was observed many times. This chain links TRBV20-1 with TRBJ2-1; TRBD2 aligns across 7 bases. Per the germline V gene, CDR1 is DFQATT and CDR2 is SNEGSKA (reference sequence). The CDR3 contains 15 residues. V gave up 3 bases and J gave up 4 bases; unmatched junction bases: 9. The CDR3 sequence is CSARLASGPYNEQFF. CDR3 bases: TGCAGTGCTAGGCTTGCTAGCGGACCGTACAATGAGCAGTTCTTC.